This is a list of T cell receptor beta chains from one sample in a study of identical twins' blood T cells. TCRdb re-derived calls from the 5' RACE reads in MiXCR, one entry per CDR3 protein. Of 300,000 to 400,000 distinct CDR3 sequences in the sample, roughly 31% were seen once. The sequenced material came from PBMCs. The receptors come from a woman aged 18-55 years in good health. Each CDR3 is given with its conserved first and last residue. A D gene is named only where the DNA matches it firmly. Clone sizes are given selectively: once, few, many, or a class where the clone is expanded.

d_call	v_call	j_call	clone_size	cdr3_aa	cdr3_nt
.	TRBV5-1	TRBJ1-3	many	CASSLGRASGNTIYF	TGCGCCAGCAGCTTGGGTCGGGCGTCGGGGAACACCATATATTTT
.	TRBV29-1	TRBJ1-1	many	CSVAGWQGLTEAFF	TGCAGCGTGGCGGGGTGGCAGGGGTTGACTGAAGCTTTCTTT
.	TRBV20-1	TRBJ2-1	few	CSARDLGASSSYNEQFF	TGCAGTGCTAGAGATCTGGGGGCCTCAAGCTCCTACAATGAGCAGTTCTTC
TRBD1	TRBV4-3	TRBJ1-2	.	CASNQYLDRSLYGYTF	TGCGCCAGCAACCAATACTTGGACAGGTCACTCTATGGCTACACCTTC
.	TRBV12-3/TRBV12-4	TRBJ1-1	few	CASSPAEAFF	TGTGCCAGCAGTCCAGCTGAAGCTTTCTTT
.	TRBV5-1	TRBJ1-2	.	CASSPGRDDGYTF	TGCGCCAGCAGCCCGGGACGGGATGATGGCTACACCTTC
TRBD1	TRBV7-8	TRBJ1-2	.	CASSSRDRGIYGYTF	TGTGCCAGCAGCTCCCGGGACAGGGGGATTTATGGCTACACCTTC
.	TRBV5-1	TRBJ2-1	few	CASSSPPRENEQFF	TGCGCCAGCAGCTCCCCCCCTAGGGAAAATGAGCAGTTCTTC
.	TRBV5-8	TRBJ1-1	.	CASSYGTSNTEAFF	TGTGCCAGCAGTTATGGGACAAGCAACACTGAAGCTTTCTTT
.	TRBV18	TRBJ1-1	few	CASSPSGFEAFF	TGTGCCAGCTCACCGTCGGGATTTGAAGCTTTCTTT
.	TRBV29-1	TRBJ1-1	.	CSGRDGTAMNTEAFF	TGCAGCGGCCGGGACGGTACCGCCATGAACACTGAAGCTTTCTTT
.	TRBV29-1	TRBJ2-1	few	CSVGRTGREQFF	TGCAGCGTTGGAAGGACTGGTCGAGAGCAGTTCTTC
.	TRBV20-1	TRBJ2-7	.	CSVSGLQSYEQYF	TGCAGTGTTAGTGGTTTACAGTCCTACGAGCAGTACTTC
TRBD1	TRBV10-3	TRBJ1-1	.	CAIRSGTGNTEAFF	TGTGCCATCCGATCCGGGACAGGGAACACTGAAGCTTTCTTT
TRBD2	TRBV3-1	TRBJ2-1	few	CASSQGTSGAYNEQFF	TGTGCCAGCAGCCAAGGGACTAGCGGAGCCTACAATGAGCAGTTCTTC
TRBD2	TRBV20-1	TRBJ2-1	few	CSARDRLAGGEQFF	TGCAGTGCTAGAGATAGGTTAGCGGGAGGTGAGCAGTTCTTC
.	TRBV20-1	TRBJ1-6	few	CSAIPNTWDSPLHF	TGCAGTGCTATCCCGAACACGTGGGATTCACCCCTCCACTTT
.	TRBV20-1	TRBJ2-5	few	CSAKTSSRVQETQYF	TGCAGTGCTAAGACGTCCTCACGAGTACAAGAGACCCAGTACTTC